Following are 15 T cell receptor beta chains from one sample sequenced in a study of control samples from healthy donors and cancer patients. Assay: immunoSEQ multiplex PCR; the TCRdb copy retains only in-frame clones and omits some. The profile shows approximately 170,000 clones, 85% to 90% of them singletons. Sequencing used blood. The receptors originated from a young woman in good health.

This clone was seen once. The chain carries TRBV28 and TRBJ1-2, with 9 positions matching TRBD1. Per the germline V gene, CDR1 is MDHEN and CDR2 is SYDVKM. The V segment lost 6 bases and the J segment 0 bases; nucleotides outside the gene matches: 14. The CDR3 is made up of 18 amino acids. CDR3 in amino acids: CASRGSGTGINPNYGYTF. For the CDR3, the DNA is TGTGCCAGCAGGGGATCCGGGACAGGGATAAACCCTAACTATGGCTACACCTTC.

A few counts support this clone. The rearrangement joins TRBV14 to TRBJ2-1; 8 nucleotides agree with TRBD2. The CDR3 totals 15 residues. V was clipped by 1 base and J by 7 bases; unmatched bases: 6. In germline, CDR1 is SGHDN, CDR2 FVKESK. The CDR3 DNA reads as TGTGCCAGCAGCCAAGCGGGAGGGCCGGGGAATGAGCAGTTCTTC. It yields the protein CASSQAGGPGNEQFF.

The chain uses TRBV7-2 and TRBJ2-1; 14 positions agree with TRBD2. Germline V gene sequence: CDR1 SGHTA, CDR2 FQGNSA. The V gene end was trimmed by 5 bases and the J gene end by 9 bases; junction bases not matched to a gene: 9. The CDR3 length is 16 residues. DNA of the CDR3: TGTGCCAGCAGCCCCGGACTAGCGGGGGGTAGGAGTGAGCAGTTCTTC. It codes for CASSPGLAGGRSEQFF. Looking up the rest from reference TRBV7-2 and TRBJ2-1 gives the full variable domain: GAGVSQSPSNKVTEKGKDVELRCDPISGHTALYWYRQSLGQGLEFLIYFQGNSAPDKSGLPSDRFSAERTGGSVSTLTIQRTQQEDSAVYLCASSPGLAGGRSEQFFGPGTRLTVL.

The chain links TRBV11-2 to TRBJ1-4, with 7 bases lining up with TRBD1. J lost 6 bases, V lost 8 bases, and 12 bases had no gene match. Germline V lookup: CDR1 SGHAT, CDR2 FQNNGV. The CDR3 spans 15 residues. Written as DNA, the CDR3 is TGTGCCAGCTCGAGAAGGGGGCAGTTCGATGAAAAACTGTTTTTT. Translated, it gives CASSRRGQFDEKLFF.

The genes are TRBV14 and TRBJ1-6; TRBD1 is a possible D gene (6 bases). This CDR3 is 14 amino acids long. V lost 1 base and J lost 7, with 8 bases in between. Germline V gene sequence: CDR1 SGHDN, CDR2 FVKESK. The DNA of the CDR3 is TGTGCCAGCAGCCAAGGGACAGTAAATTCACCCCTCCACTTT. It is translated as CASSQGTVNSPLHF. Full variable domain (outside the CDR3, taken from reference TRBV14 and TRBJ1-6): EAGVTQFPSHSVIEKGQTVTLRCDPISGHDNLYWYRRVMGKEIKFLLHFVKESKQDESGMPNNRFLAERTGGTYSTLKVQPAELEDSGVYFCASSQGTVNSPLHFGNGTRLTVT.

This clone was seen a handful of times. The chain links TRBV7-9 to TRBJ2-7; tentatively, D is TRBD1 (6 bases). Germline V gene lookup returns CDR1 SEHNR and CDR2 FQNEAQ (reference sequence). The CDR3 consists of 13 residues. The CDR3 sequence: CAAQGTASYEQYF. The CDR3 DNA sequence: TGTGCTGCCCAGGGGACGGCATCCTACGAGCAGTACTTC.

The sample holds a few counts of this clone. This chain uses TRBV11-2 with TRBJ2-1; perhaps TRBD2 as D (5 bases). CDR1 is SGHAT, CDR2 FQNNGV, per germline. The germline V and J ends were trimmed by 5 bases and 9 bases, with 20 bases remaining between them. CDR3 length equals 15 residues. CDR3 sequence: CASSITYPQGSEQFF. The DNA for the CDR3 is TGTGCCAGCAGCATAACCTATCCTCAAGGGAGTGAGCAGTTCTTC.

The rearrangement uses TRBV4-1 and TRBJ1-1, with a tentative D call TRBD1 (6 bases). Germline loops: CDR1 MGHRA, CDR2 YSYEKL. The CDR3 sequence is 14 residues long. V was trimmed by 4 bases and J by 0 bases, leaving 9 bases between them. DNA for the CDR3: TGCGCCAGCAGCCGCAGGGGTTTGAACACTGAAGCTTTCTTT. Translated, it gives CASSRRGLNTEAFF.

This clone was seen only once. This chain connects TRBV19 to TRBJ1-1; the D is unclear. The length of the CDR3 is 12 residues. Germline CDR1 is LNHDA and CDR2 is SQIVND (reference sequence). Deletions cut 1 base from V and 4 bases from J, with 4 bases between. The CDR3 spells CASSIGPTEAFF. Written as DNA, the CDR3 is TGTGCCAGTAGTATAGGGCCCACTGAAGCTTTCTTT.

This chain connects TRBV29-1 to TRBJ2-5; D might be TRBD1 or TRBD2, each matching 5 bases. CDR3 length equals 12 residues. V lost 4 bases, J lost 5 bases, and 11 bases lay in between. The germline V gene encodes CDR1 SQVTM and CDR2 ANQGSEA. This CDR3 is CSVGWGMETQYF. The CDR3 nucleotides are TGCAGCGTTGGATGGGGGATGGAGACCCAGTACTTC.

The CDR3 here is CTSSQKGSNQPQHF. CDR3 bases: TGCACCAGCAGCCAAAAGGGTAGCAATCAGCCCCAGCATTTT. The chain carries TRBV1 and TRBJ1-5. TRBV1 is classified as a pseudogene. This CDR3 is built from 14 residues.

This chain joins TRBV3-1 (or the pseudogene TRBV3-2) and TRBJ2-1; TRBD1 aligns across 7 bases. V lost 4 bases to trimming and J lost 9 bases; unmatched junction nucleotides: 6. Per germline, CDR1 LGHDT and CDR2 YNNKEL (reference sequence). The length of the CDR3 is 13 residues. CDR3 sequence: CASSRSDRAEQFF. DNA for the CDR3: TGTGCCAGCAGCCGGTCCGACAGGGCTGAGCAGTTCTTC.

The chain employs TRBV7-8 and TRBJ1-3, with TRBD1 identical over 8 bases. The CDR3 totals 16 residues. The germline gives CDR1 SGHVS, CDR2 FQNEAQ. With V trimmed by 6 bases and J by 4 bases, 11 bases remained unmatched. CDR3 coding DNA: TGTGCCAGCAGTCTCCAGCAGGGGGCCTACGGAAACACCATATATTTT. Amino acid sequence: CASSLQQGAYGNTIYF.

The DNA for the CDR3 is TGTGCCAGCAGCTTGCTGGGGACAAATACCTTC. Residues: CASSLLGTNTF. The chain employs TRBV5-6 and TRBJ1-2; weak D call: TRBD1 (6 bases). The length of the CDR3 is 11 residues. Trimming stripped 1 base from V and 14 bases from J, with 12 bases between. Germline assignment: CDR1 SGHDT and CDR2 YYEEEE.

The chain combines TRBV5-6 with TRBJ2-5; no clear D. The V end lost 1 base, the J end lost 3 bases, and 7 bases lay between the germline ends. The germline V gene encodes CDR1 SGHDT and CDR2 YYEEEE. The CDR3 has 13 amino acids. This CDR3 reads CASSLYRKETQYF. The CDR3 region has the DNA TGTGCCAGCAGCTTGTACAGAAAAGAGACCCAGTACTTC.